This TCR beta chain was observed in a study of T cells in Graves' hyperthyroidism and ophthalmopathy. This clonotype was counted between two and nine times. Amplified TCR beta CDR3 regions derived from RNA transcripts. An initial round of RT-PCR targeting the TCR CDR3 relied on the HTBI primer set. TCRdb re-derived calls from the multiplex PCR reads in MiXCR, one entry per CDR3 protein. The sample has some 380,000 distinct CDR3 sequences, roughly 13% seen once. In patients aged 18 to 65, hyperthyroidism was newly diagnosed, with duration under 2 months. The CDR3 has 12 residues. Deletions cut 2 bases from V and 6 bases from J, with 10 bases between. Germline CDR1 is GTSNPN and CDR2 is SVGIG (reference sequence).

V usage is TRBV30 and J usage is TRBJ1-2; D gene unclear. The source of this sequence is a man aged 25 to 40 with Graves' hyperthyroidism that later progressed to Graves' ophthalmopathy. Sequenced material: blood. The CDR3 sequence is CAWSPQRHGYTF. Here the CDR3 DNA reads TGTGCCTGGAGTCCACAGAGGCATGGCTACACCTTC.